These 23 T cell receptor beta chains were all obtained from the same sample, sequenced in a study of CD8+ T cells in alopecia areata (dated by TCRdb to 2016 to 2018). Receptor libraries were prepared by the immunoSEQ multiplex PCR assay. For TCR sequencing, RNA was extracted from every sample and reverse transcribed into cDNA to serve as template. TCRdb's version of the immuneACCESS table is confined to in-frame rearrangements and falls short of the full clone set. An unresolved V gene accounts for under half of the shortfall where checked; the remainder is of unknown origin. Within this sample are about 140,000 clones, with about 85% of them counted one time only. Approximately 13% of the sample comes from the top ten. The sample's time point label, decoded: around 28 days on oral tofacitinib. What the treatment or condition label conveys for this sample: oral pan-JAK inhibitor, 5-10 mg twice daily.

Sequences were derived from CD8+ T cells sorted from blood, sampled at week 4, from a patient treated with tofacitinib. These receptors all stem from a human donor with alopecia areata.

The gene calls are TRBV30 and TRBJ1-1, with 7 bases aligning to TRBD1. Germline CDR1 and CDR2: GTSNPN and SVGIG (reference sequence). Losses at the gene ends were 1 base for V and 7 bases for J; bases not matched to a gene: 3. CDR3 length: 12 amino acids. The CDR3 region is CAWSAGGNEAFF. The CDR3 DNA reads TGTGCCTGGAGTGCAGGGGGAAATGAAGCTTTCTTT.

The V call is TRBV29-1, the J call TRBJ2-1; a possible D gene is TRBD2 (6 bases). CDR1 and CDR2 (germline): SQVTM, ANQGSEA. The ends were cut back, 3 bases at V and 7 bases at J, with 16 bases in the middle. This CDR3 spans 14 amino acids. The CDR3 region is CSVEIPGLSNEQFF. Here the CDR3 DNA reads TGCAGCGTTGAGATCCCGGGACTTTCGAATGAGCAGTTCTTC.

The genes are TRBV30 and TRBJ1-1; no definite D call. The ends were cut back, 0 bases at V and 0 bases at J, with 11 bases in the middle. This CDR3 is 15 amino acids long. The germline CDR1 and CDR2 sequences are GTSNPN and SVGIG (reference sequence). The chain's CDR3 is CAWSVQVGVNTEAFF. CDR3 nucleotide sequence: TGTGCCTGGAGTGTTCAGGTGGGAGTGAACACTGAAGCTTTCTTT.

J is TRBJ2-3 and V is TRBV30, with a tentative D call TRBD1 (6 bases). V lost 4 bases to trimming and J lost 2 bases, with 10 bases between them. Per the germline V gene, CDR1 is GTSNPN and CDR2 is SVGIG (reference sequence). CDR3 size: 13 residues. The CDR3 DNA sequence: TGTGCCTGGACAGGGGTGAACACAGATACGCAGTATTTT. This translates into CAWTGVNTDTQYF.

The genes are TRBV7-6 and TRBJ2-7; 9 bases match TRBD2. V dropped 5 bases and J dropped 6; count of bases not matched to a gene: 8. The CDR3 sequence is 14 residues long. Germline CDR1 reads SGHVS; CDR2 reads FNYEAQ. CDR3 loop: CASSTYSGSAEQYF. The DNA of the CDR3 is TGTGCCAGCAGCACCTATAGCGGGAGTGCCGAGCAGTACTTC.

The chain joins TRBV29-1 to TRBJ2-3; 8 bases match TRBD1. The CDR3 runs 14 residues. The germline V gene encodes CDR1 SQVTM and CDR2 ANQGSEA. Unmatched junction bases numbered 8, after V lost 3 bases and J lost 6 bases. CDR3 amino acids: CSVENGQGIDTQYF. Written as DNA, the CDR3 is TGCAGCGTTGAGAACGGACAGGGTATCGATACGCAGTATTTT.

This sequence joins TRBV2 and TRBJ2-2; D is uncertain. This CDR3 spans 15 amino acids. The germline V gene encodes CDR1 SNHLY and CDR2 FYNNEI. V shed 3 bases and J shed 2 bases, with 10 bases lying between them. The CDR3 protein is CASSDGQINTGELFF. The CDR3 nucleotides are TGTGCCAGCAGTGACGGGCAGATAAACACCGGGGAGCTGTTTTTT.

The gene calls are TRBV25-1 and TRBJ2-5; unclear D gene. The J call is in doubt because the DNA end fits TRBJ2-7 better. This CDR3 is 13 amino acids long. The germline CDR1 and CDR2 sequences are MGHDK and SYGVNS. The CDR3 DNA reads as TGTGCCAGCAGTGACTTAAATGACTACGAGCAGTACTTC. It specifies CASSDLNDYEQYF.

This clone came up once. The J gene is TRBJ2-1, the V gene TRBV29-1; D unclear. Per the germline V gene, CDR1 is SQVTM and CDR2 is ANQGSEA. The CDR3 totals 12 residues. V lost 5 bases and J 4 bases, leaving 9 bases between the germline ends. In DNA form, the CDR3 reads TGCAGCGTTCAAGGAGAATACAATGAGCAGTTCTTC. Residues: CSVQGEYNEQFF.

V and J are TRBV29-1 and TRBJ2-1; the D is unclear. Trimming stripped 3 bases from V and 10 bases from J, with 10 bases between. CDR3 length: 11 amino acids. Germline V CDR1 and CDR2: SQVTM, ANQGSEA. The CDR3 spells CSVDRIMEQFF. For the CDR3, the DNA is TGCAGCGTTGACAGGATAATGGAGCAGTTCTTC.

The J gene is TRBJ1-1, the V gene TRBV30; 7 bases are shared with TRBD1. The CDR3 is 14 residues long. CDR1 and CDR2 from the germline V gene are GTSNPN and SVGIG (reference sequence). The ends lost 4 bases at V and 9 bases at J; junction bases unmatched: 14. The CDR3, as DNA: TGTGCCTGGAAGATCTCAGAGGGGACAGCGCAAGCTTTCTTT. Amino acids: CAWKISEGTAQAFF.

The chain couples TRBV4-1 to TRBJ1-4; 8 positions agree with TRBD1. This CDR3 has 14 residues. V gave up 4 bases and J gave up 7 bases; unmatched junction bases: 5. Germline CDR1 and CDR2: MGHRA and YSYEKL. CDR3 DNA sequence: TGCGCCAGCAGCCCGATCGACAGGGGTGAAAAACTGTTTTTT. It is translated as CASSPIDRGEKLFF.

V usage is TRBV4-1 and J usage is TRBJ2-2; 11 nucleotides agree with TRBD2. Germline CDR1 and CDR2: MGHRA and YSYEKL. The V gene end was trimmed by 6 bases and the J gene end by 3 bases; junction bases not matched to a gene: 3. The CDR3 is 15 amino acids. CDR3: CASSLAGGYTGELFF. The CDR3 coding sequence is TGCGCCAGCAGTTTAGCGGGAGGGTACACCGGGGAGCTGTTTTTT.

Concerning this clone itself: Within the sample, other DNA sequences also encode this same CDR3. The CDR3 DNA sequence: TGTGCCAGCAGCTTAGGGCAGGGCCAAGAGACCCAGTACTTC. Translation gives CASSLGQGQETQYF. This rearrangement joins TRBV7-9 to TRBJ2-5, with D perhaps matching TRBD1 (5 bases). Per the germline V gene, CDR1 is SEHNR and CDR2 is FQNEAQ (reference sequence). Between the trimmed V and J ends, which lost 1 base and 1 base, there was a span of 7 bases. This CDR3 region has 14 residues.

J is TRBJ2-1 and V is TRBV4-1, with D unresolved. V was cut by 0 bases and J by 5 bases, with 5 bases left in between. In germline, CDR1 is MGHRA, CDR2 YSYEKL. The CDR3 has 13 residues. In DNA, the CDR3 is TGCGCCAGCAGCCAAGATCCGGACAATGAGCAGTTCTTC. It specifies CASSQDPDNEQFF.

The V call is TRBV7-3, the J call TRBJ2-7; D not resolved. CDR1 is SGHTA and CDR2 is FQGTGA in the germline V gene. The CDR3 runs 13 residues. Trimming shortened V by 0 bases and J by 4 bases, and 7 bases separated the two germline ends. The CDR3 is CASSLTQDYEQYF. The DNA for the CDR3 is TGTGCCAGCAGCTTAACGCAAGATTACGAGCAGTACTTC.

The chain joins TRBV9 to TRBJ2-1; 12 bases match TRBD2. Germline-derived CDR1 and CDR2 are SGDLS and YYNGEE. The V segment lost 4 bases and the J segment 8 bases; nucleotides outside the gene matches: 7. The CDR3 is 15 amino acids. CDR3 nucleotide sequence: TGTGCCAGCAGCTCACTAGCGGGAGGATCCGATGAGCAGTTCTTC. Translating gives CASSSLAGGSDEQFF.

The genes are TRBV5-1 and TRBJ1-2; no clear D gene. This CDR3 spans 12 amino acids. In germline, CDR1 is SGHRS, CDR2 YFSETQ. With 0 bases removed from V and 6 bases from J, the gap between germline ends came to 6 bases. CDR3 protein: CASSLGTDGYTF. CDR3 bases: TGCGCCAGCAGCTTGGGGACGGATGGCTACACCTTC.

The rearrangement links TRBV6-6 to TRBJ2-7; no firm D call. Per the germline V gene, CDR1 is MNHNY and CDR2 is SVGAGI (reference sequence). This CDR3 comprises 11 residues. The V gene lost 2 bases and the J gene lost 6 bases, with 5 bases spanning the gap. The CDR3 here is CASSYQSEQYF. For the CDR3, the DNA is TGTGCCAGCAGTTACCAGAGCGAGCAGTACTTC.

This clone was seen only once. The rearrangement joins TRBV30 to TRBJ1-5, with D uncertain. Germline V gene lookup returns CDR1 GTSNPN and CDR2 SVGIG (reference sequence). Trimming removed 5 bases from V and 4 bases from J, with 6 bases in between. CDR3 length: 11 residues. CDR3 amino acids: CAWGINQPQHF. DNA of the CDR3: TGTGCCTGGGGGATAAATCAGCCCCAGCATTTT.

The chain has TRBV6-5 and TRBJ2-7; possibly TRBD1 for D (5 bases). Germline CDR1 and CDR2: MNHEY and SVGAGI. The V end was cut by 2 bases, the J end by 2 bases, with 10 bases between. This CDR3 region has 14 residues. DNA for the CDR3: TGTGCCAGCAGTTACGGACACGGACCCTACGAGCAGTACTTC. Its translation: CASSYGHGPYEQYF.

This clone showed up just once. This rearrangement joins TRBV30 to TRBJ2-7, with 8 nucleotides matching TRBD1. The CDR3 length is 13 residues. The V gene end was trimmed by 2 bases and the J gene end by 4 bases; junction bases not matched to a gene: 4. The germline CDR1 and CDR2 sequences are GTSNPN and SVGIG (reference sequence). The CDR3 is CAWSMTGAYEQYF. In nucleotides, the CDR3 is TGTGCCTGGAGTATGACAGGGGCGTACGAGCAGTACTTC.

The rearrangement uses TRBV2 and TRBJ2-1; D is ambiguous. The CDR3 runs 10 residues. Germline-derived CDR1 and CDR2 are SNHLY and FYNNEI. V lost 10 bases to trimming and J lost 8 bases, with 9 bases between them. The CDR3 DNA reads TGTGCCACCGTTGTCGATGAGCAGTTCTTC. Its protein is CATVVDEQFF.